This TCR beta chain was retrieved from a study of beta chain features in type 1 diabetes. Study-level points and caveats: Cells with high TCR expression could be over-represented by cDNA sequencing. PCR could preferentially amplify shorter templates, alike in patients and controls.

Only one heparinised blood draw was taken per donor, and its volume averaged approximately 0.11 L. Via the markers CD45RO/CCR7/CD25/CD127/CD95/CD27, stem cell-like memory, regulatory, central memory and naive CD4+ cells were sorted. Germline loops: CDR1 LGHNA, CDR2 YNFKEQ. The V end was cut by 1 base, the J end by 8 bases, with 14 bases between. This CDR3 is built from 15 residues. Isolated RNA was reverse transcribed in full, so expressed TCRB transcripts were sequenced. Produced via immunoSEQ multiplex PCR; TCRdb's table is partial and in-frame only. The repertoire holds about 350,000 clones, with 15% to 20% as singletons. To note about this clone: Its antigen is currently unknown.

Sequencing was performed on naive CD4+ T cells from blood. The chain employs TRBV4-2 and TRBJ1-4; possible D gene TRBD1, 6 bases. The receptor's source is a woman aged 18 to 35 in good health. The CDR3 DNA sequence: TGTGCCAGCAGCCAAGGACAGGCTTCTGGGGAAAAACTGTTTTTT. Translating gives CASSQGQASGEKLFF.